This T cell receptor beta chain was found in a study of blood T cell repertoires in COVID-19. Original data processing: Counts of nucleated cells, estimated from reference gene primer amplification, were obtained. Assay used: immunoSEQ multiplex PCR; TCRdb lists only in-frame clones, some missing. V and J calls and clone size are given by that table; D and trimming were obtained from the DNA. The sample carries about 250,000 clones, around 84% recorded once. The germline V gene encodes CDR1 SEHNR and CDR2 FQNEAQ (reference sequence). V shed 1 base, J shed 4 bases, and the junction held 4 bases outside the gene matches. The CDR3 is 16 residues long. Either two negative PCRs, clearance, or symptom resolution qualified Cohort 3 donors as recovered.

V usage is TRBV7-9 and J usage is TRBJ2-3, with 11 bases that match TRBD2. This TCR was sampled from a man aged 18 to 30 who had recovered from COVID-19. The sample consisted of PBMCs or T cells enriched from blood (not recorded which). The CDR3 DNA follows: TGTGCCAGCAGCTTAGGGACTAGCGGGTTAGCAGATACGCAGTATTTT. Residues: CASSLGTSGLADTQYF.